Each of the 24 T cell receptor beta chains below was sequenced from the same sample in a study of PD-1 blockade in classical Hodgkin lymphoma. Data came from immunoSEQ multiplex PCR; TCRdb stores just in-frame clones and leaves some out. The table records over 25,000 clones, just over 85% of them present only once. Exposure to brentuximab vedotin varied, and each patient had relapsed following autologous stem cell transplantation. The sample consisted of peripheral blood mononuclear cells (PBMCs), taken at baseline. The receptors here all came from a human donor with classical Hodgkin lymphoma.

The chain couples TRBV5-1 to TRBJ2-1; D not resolved. Germline lookup yields CDR1 SGHRS and CDR2 YFSETQ. The CDR3 has 13 amino acids. Trimming took off 0 bases at V and 10 bases at J, with 11 bases between the two ends. For the CDR3, the DNA is TGCGCCAGCAGCTTGGGACCGAGCTCGGAGCAGTTCTTC. Translating gives CASSLGPSSEQFF.

The chain employs TRBV5-1 and TRBJ2-3, with D unresolved. Trimming stripped 2 bases from V and 4 bases from J, with 11 bases between. CDR3 length: 14 residues. Germline V gives CDR1 SGHRS, CDR2 YFSETQ. The CDR3 coding sequence is TGCGCCAGCAGCTTAGGTTCGAACTCAGATACGCAGTATTTT. Amino acids: CASSLGSNSDTQYF. Supplemented by reference TRBV5-1 and TRBJ2-3, the full variable domain reads KAGVTQTPRYLIKTRGQQVTLSCSPISGHRSVSWYQQTPGQGLQFLFEYFSETQRNKGNFPGRFSGRQFSNSRSEMNVSTLELGDSALYLCASSLGSNSDTQYFGPGTRLTVL.

The chain joins TRBV4-1 to TRBJ2-7, with 9 bases lining up with TRBD2. V trimming: 5 bases; J trimming: 3 bases; junction bases outside the gene matches: 8. There are 15 residues in the CDR3. In germline, CDR1 is MGHRA, CDR2 YSYEKL. Written as DNA, the CDR3 is TGCGCCAGCAGCAGGCCGGGACTAGCTAGCTACGAGCAGTACTTC. It encodes CASSRPGLASYEQYF.

The chain employs TRBV4-2 and TRBJ2-1, with 7 bases that match TRBD2. J gave up 0 bases and V 4 bases, and 0 bases lay outside the gene matches. CDR1 LGHNA and CDR2 YNFKEQ come from the germline V gene. The CDR3 spans 14 residues. For the CDR3, the DNA is TGTGCCAGCAGCCGGGACTACTCCTACAATGAGCAGTTCTTC. It codes for CASSRDYSYNEQFF.

The rearrangement links TRBV28 to TRBJ2-7; possibly TRBD1 for D (5 bases). Germline V gene lookup returns CDR1 MDHEN and CDR2 SYDVKM. This CDR3 has 13 amino acids. Trimming left V 5 bases short and J 7 bases short, with 15 bases between. In DNA form, the CDR3 reads TGTGCCAGCAGTGAAACGACAGTAGGGGAGCAGTACTTC. Amino acid sequence: CASSETTVGEQYF. Looking up the rest from reference TRBV28 and TRBJ2-7 gives the full variable domain: DVKVTQSSRYLVKRTGEKVFLECVQDMDHENMFWYRQDPGLGLRLIYFSYDVKMKEKGDIPEGYSVSREKKERFSLILESASTNQTSMYLCASSETTVGEQYFGPGTRLTVT.

The chain is built from TRBV6-1 and TRBJ2-7; 12 nucleotides line up with TRBD1. The CDR3 runs to 16 residues. The J segment lost 6 bases and the V segment lost 2 bases, leaving 8 bases of the junction unmatched. Germline-derived CDR1 and CDR2 are MNHNS and SASEGT. CDR3 bases: TGTGCCAGCAGTGAATCGGGACAGGGGGCCCGTAGCGAGCAGTACTTC. Translated: CASSESGQGARSEQYF.

J is TRBJ2-7 and V is TRBV11-2, with 7 nucleotides matching TRBD2. CDR1 and CDR2 from the germline V gene are SGHAT and FQNNGV. V gave up 0 bases and J gave up 12 bases; unmatched junction bases: 11. The length of the CDR3 is 14 residues. CDR3 coding DNA: TGTGCCAGCAGCTTAGATCGGGCTAGCGGTGCGGTGTACTTC. Amino acid sequence: CASSLDRASGAVYF.

The chain couples TRBV4-3 to TRBJ1-2, with 9 bases fitting TRBD1. With 4 bases clipped from V and 4 bases from J, the junction kept 10 bases outside the gene matches. The CDR3 sequence is 16 residues long. The germline gives CDR1 LGHNA, CDR2 YSLEER. The CDR3 loop reads CASSPTGGVGFYGYTF. The CDR3 nucleotides read TGCGCCAGCAGCCCTACAGGGGGCGTAGGCTTCTATGGCTACACCTTC.

The V and J genes are TRBV5-6 and TRBJ1-2; D not resolved. The ends were cut back, 1 base at V and 7 bases at J, with 5 bases in the middle. Germline values: CDR1 SGHDT, CDR2 YYEEEE. This CDR3 spans 11 amino acids. The CDR3 loop reads CASSLLTGYTF. The CDR3 coding sequence is TGTGCCAGCAGCTTGCTTACTGGCTACACCTTC.

The genes are TRBV5-4 and TRBJ1-3, with no clear D. The CDR3 totals 11 residues. With 4 bases removed from V and 7 bases from J, the gap between germline ends came to 6 bases. Germline values: CDR1 SGHNT, CDR2 YYREEE (reference sequence). The CDR3 DNA sequence: TGTGCCAGCAGCCAAGGGAACACCATATATTTT. Protein sequence: CASSQGNTIYF.

This chain links TRBV10-3 with TRBJ2-1; TRBD2 agrees at 8 bases. J lost 6 bases, V lost 5 bases, and 6 bases had no gene match. Germline V lookup: CDR1 ENHRY, CDR2 SYGVKD. The CDR3 is 14 amino acids. The chain's CDR3 is CAISPGGARNEQFF. As DNA, the CDR3 is TGTGCCATCAGTCCCGGGGGGGCCCGCAATGAGCAGTTCTTC.

The gene calls are TRBV6-5 and TRBJ1-6, with D perhaps TRBD1 (6 bases). V was pared by 2 bases and J by 10 bases, with 12 bases between. Germline V gives CDR1 MNHEY, CDR2 SVGAGI. The CDR3 has 14 amino acids. CDR3 region: CASSYQGGRSPLHF. CDR3 nucleotides: TGTGCCAGCAGTTACCAAGGGGGACGCTCACCCCTCCACTTT.

The rearrangement joins TRBV11-2 to TRBJ2-7; 7 bases are shared with TRBD2. This CDR3 is 15 amino acids long. The junction had 5 bases not matched to a gene; V was cut back by 1 base and J by 2 bases. Germline CDR1 SGHAT, CDR2 FQNNGV. CDR3 amino acids: CASSLVSGGTYEQYF. The CDR3 nucleotides are TGTGCCAGCAGCTTAGTATCGGGGGGTACCTACGAGCAGTACTTC. The variable domain in full, completed from reference TRBV11-2 and TRBJ2-7, reads EAGVAQSPRYKIIEKRQSVAFWCNPISGHATLYWYQQILGQGPKLLIQFQNNGVVDDSQLPKDRFSAERLKGVDSTLKIQPAKLEDSAVYLCASSLVSGGTYEQYFGPGTRLTVT.

The chain is built from TRBV11-1 and TRBJ1-1, with TRBD1 matching over 7 bases. CDR1 and CDR2 from the germline V gene are SGHAT and FQDESV (reference sequence). This CDR3 is built from 14 residues. The ends lost 3 bases at V and 5 bases at J; junction bases unmatched: 6. The CDR3 loop reads CASSFDRVGTEAFF. The DNA of the CDR3 is TGTGCCAGCAGCTTTGACAGGGTAGGGACTGAAGCTTTCTTT.

The chain carries TRBV10-1 and TRBJ2-7, with a tentative D call TRBD1 (5 bases). Germline assignment: CDR1 WNHNN and CDR2 SYGVQD (reference sequence). V was clipped by 4 bases and J by 4 bases, with 11 bases between them. The length of the CDR3 is 13 residues. CDR3 sequence (DNA): TGCGCCAGCAGTGTCCCCGACAGATACGAGCAGTACTTC. It encodes CASSVPDRYEQYF.

The gene calls are TRBV5-4 and TRBJ1-3, with D unresolved. CDR3 length: 14 amino acids. The germline V gene encodes CDR1 SGHNT and CDR2 YYREEE (reference sequence). V lost 4 bases and J 3 bases, leaving 11 bases between the germline ends. CDR3 sequence: CASSDTEYGNTIYF. CDR3 DNA: TGTGCCAGCAGCGATACAGAGTATGGAAACACCATATATTTT.

The CDR3: CASSIRVFEKLFF. The CDR3 DNA follows: TGTGCCAGTAGTATAAGGGTTTTTGAAAAACTGTTTTTT. V and J are TRBV19 and TRBJ1-4; D is ambiguous. The V gene's germline CDR1 is LNHDA and CDR2 SQIVND (reference sequence). Trimming shortened V by 2 bases and J by 7 bases, and 8 bases separated the two germline ends. The CDR3 has 13 amino acids.

The table lists this clone with a few counts. The chain joins TRBV18 to TRBJ1-1; D is undetermined. Trimming cost V 0 bases and J 7 bases, with 12 bases left between them. Germline CDR1 reads KGHSH; CDR2 reads LQKENI. This CDR3 comprises 14 residues. CDR3 coding DNA: TGTGCCAGCTCACCACCGTCCAGGCTACTTGAAGCTTTCTTT. Translation: CASSPPSRLLEAFF.

This chain connects TRBV29-1 to TRBJ1-2; maybe TRBD1 (5 bases). Trimming took 5 bases from V and 3 from J, leaving 13 bases between them. From germline, CDR1 is SQVTM and CDR2 ANQGSEA. This CDR3 spans 13 amino acids. CDR3 nucleotides: TGCAGCGTTTCCCCCGGGACTGACTATGGCTACACCTTC. This encodes CSVSPGTDYGYTF.

The chain links TRBV27 to TRBJ2-4; 11 bases are shared with TRBD1. V was clipped by 4 bases and J by 11 bases; unmatched bases: 10. The CDR3 loop spans 15 amino acids. CDR1 MNHEY and CDR2 SMNVEV come from the germline V gene (reference sequence). The CDR3 here is CASSSPGTGGRVQYF. The CDR3 DNA follows: TGTGCCAGCAGTTCGCCCGGGACAGGGGGTCGAGTTCAGTACTTC.

This CDR3 is CASSPLGENIQYF. In DNA, the CDR3 is TGCGCCAGCAGCCCTCTGGGGGAAAACATTCAGTACTTC. The chain recombines TRBV5-1 with TRBJ2-4; either TRBD1 or TRBD2 may supply D (5 bases each). Trimming took off 4 bases at V and 5 bases at J, with 10 bases between the two ends. The length of the CDR3 is 13 residues. Germline lookup yields CDR1 SGHRS and CDR2 YFSETQ.

The V and J genes are TRBV7-9 and TRBJ1-1, with no clear D. The CDR3 extends over 15 amino acids. Germline CDR1 and CDR2: SEHNR and FQNEAQ (reference sequence). Between the trimmed V and J ends, which lost 5 bases and 5 bases, there was a span of 18 bases. CDR3 in amino acids: CASSPSITTGTEAFF. The DNA for the CDR3 is TGTGCCAGCAGCCCAAGCATCACGACGGGAACTGAAGCTTTCTTT.

The chain uses TRBV9 and TRBJ1-1; no definite D call. Germline V gene data show CDR1 as SGDLS and CDR2 as YYNGEE. CDR3 length: 13 amino acids. V shed 2 bases and J shed 3 bases, with 8 bases lying between them. Here the CDR3 DNA reads TGTGCCAGCAGCGTCGGCGGGGACACTGAAGCTTTCTTT. Translated: CASSVGGDTEAFF.

The V and J genes are TRBV30 and TRBJ1-6; the D gene is possibly TRBD1 (6 bases). CDR3 length: 14 amino acids. Trimming removed 2 bases from V and 6 bases from J, with 11 bases in between. CDR1 is GTSNPN and CDR2 is SVGIG in the germline V gene (reference sequence). The DNA for the CDR3 is TGTGCCTGGAGTCAAGACAGGTTTAATTCACCCCTCCACTTT. It is translated as CAWSQDRFNSPLHF.